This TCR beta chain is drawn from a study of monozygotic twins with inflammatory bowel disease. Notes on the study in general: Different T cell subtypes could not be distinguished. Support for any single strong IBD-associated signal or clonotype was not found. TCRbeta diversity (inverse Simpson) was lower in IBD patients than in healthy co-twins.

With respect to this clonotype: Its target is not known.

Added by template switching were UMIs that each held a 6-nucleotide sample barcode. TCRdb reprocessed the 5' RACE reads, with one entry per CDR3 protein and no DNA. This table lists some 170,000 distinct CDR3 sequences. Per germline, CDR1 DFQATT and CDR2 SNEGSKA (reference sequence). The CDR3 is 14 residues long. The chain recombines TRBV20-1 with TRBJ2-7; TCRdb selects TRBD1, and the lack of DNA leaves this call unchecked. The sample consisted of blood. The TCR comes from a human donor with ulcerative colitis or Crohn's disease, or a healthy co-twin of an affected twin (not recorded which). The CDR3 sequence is CSARGGTAAYEQYF.